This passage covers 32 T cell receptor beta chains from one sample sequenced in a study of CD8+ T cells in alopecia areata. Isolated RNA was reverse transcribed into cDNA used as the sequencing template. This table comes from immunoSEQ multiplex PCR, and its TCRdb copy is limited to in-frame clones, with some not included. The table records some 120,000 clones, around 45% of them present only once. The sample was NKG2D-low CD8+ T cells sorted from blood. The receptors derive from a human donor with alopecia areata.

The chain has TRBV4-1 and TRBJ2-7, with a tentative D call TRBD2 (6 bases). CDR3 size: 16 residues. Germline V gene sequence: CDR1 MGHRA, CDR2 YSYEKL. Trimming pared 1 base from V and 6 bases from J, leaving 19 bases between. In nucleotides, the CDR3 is TGCGCCAGCAGCCAAGGACTAGGGACGGGGAGAGGCGAGCAGTACTTC. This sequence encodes CASSQGLGTGRGEQYF.

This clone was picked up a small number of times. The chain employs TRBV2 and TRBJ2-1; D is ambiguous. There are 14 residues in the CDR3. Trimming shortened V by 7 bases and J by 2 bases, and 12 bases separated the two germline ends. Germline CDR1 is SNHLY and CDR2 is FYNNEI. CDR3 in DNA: TGTGCCAGCATGCGGCAGGAACCCTACAATGAGCAGTTCTTC. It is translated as CASMRQEPYNEQFF.

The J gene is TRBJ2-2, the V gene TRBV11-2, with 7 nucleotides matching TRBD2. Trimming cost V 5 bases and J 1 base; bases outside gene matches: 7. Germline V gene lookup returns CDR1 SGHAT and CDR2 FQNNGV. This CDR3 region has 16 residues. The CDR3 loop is CASSTVAGQNTGELFF. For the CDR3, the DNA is TGTGCCAGCAGCACCGTAGCGGGTCAGAACACCGGGGAGCTGTTTTTT.

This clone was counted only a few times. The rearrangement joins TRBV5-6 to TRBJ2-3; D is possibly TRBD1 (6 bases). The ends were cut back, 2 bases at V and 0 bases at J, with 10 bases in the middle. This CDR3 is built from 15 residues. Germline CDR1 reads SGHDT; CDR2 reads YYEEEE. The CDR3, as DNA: TGTGCCAGCAGCTTCCCGACAGGCAGCACAGATACGCAGTATTTT. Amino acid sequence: CASSFPTGSTDTQYF.

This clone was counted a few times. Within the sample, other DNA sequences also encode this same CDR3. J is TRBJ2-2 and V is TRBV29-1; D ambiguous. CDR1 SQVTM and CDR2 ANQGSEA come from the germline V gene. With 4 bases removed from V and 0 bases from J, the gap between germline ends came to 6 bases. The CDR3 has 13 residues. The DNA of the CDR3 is TGCAGCGTTGTTGGAGCGAACACCGGGGAGCTGTTTTTT. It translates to CSVVGANTGELFF.

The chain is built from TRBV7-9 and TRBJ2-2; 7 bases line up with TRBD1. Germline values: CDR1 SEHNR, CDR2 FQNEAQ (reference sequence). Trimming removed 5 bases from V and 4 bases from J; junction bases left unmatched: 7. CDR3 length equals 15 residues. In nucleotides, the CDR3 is TGTGCCAGCAGCCTAGGGGGCGCCGGCACCGGGGAGCTGTTTTTT. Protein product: CASSLGGAGTGELFF.

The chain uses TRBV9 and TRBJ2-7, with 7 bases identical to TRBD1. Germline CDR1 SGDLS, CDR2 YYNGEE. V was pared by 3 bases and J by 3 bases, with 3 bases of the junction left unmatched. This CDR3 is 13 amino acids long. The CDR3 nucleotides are TGTGCCAGCAGCGGGGACAGAAGCTACGAGCAGTACTTC. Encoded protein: CASSGDRSYEQYF. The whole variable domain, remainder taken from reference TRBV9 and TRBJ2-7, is DSGVTQTPKHLITATGQRVTLRCSPRSGDLSVYWYQQSLDQGLQFLIQYYNGEERAKGNILERFSAQQFPDLHSELNLSSLELGDSALYFCASSGDRSYEQYFGPGTRLTVT.

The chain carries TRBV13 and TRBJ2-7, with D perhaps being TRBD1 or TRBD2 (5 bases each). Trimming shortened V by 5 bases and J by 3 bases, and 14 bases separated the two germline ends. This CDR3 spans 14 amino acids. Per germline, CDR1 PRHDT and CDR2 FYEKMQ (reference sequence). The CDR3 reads CASSQGAGDYEQYF. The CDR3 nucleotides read TGTGCCAGCAGCCAGGGCGCGGGCGACTACGAGCAGTACTTC.

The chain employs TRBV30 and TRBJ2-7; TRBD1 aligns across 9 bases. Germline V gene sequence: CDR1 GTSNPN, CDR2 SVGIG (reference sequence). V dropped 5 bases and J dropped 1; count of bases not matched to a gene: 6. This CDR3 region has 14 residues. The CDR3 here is CAWGDRGTSYEQYF. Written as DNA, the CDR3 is TGTGCCTGGGGCGACAGGGGGACTTCCTACGAGCAGTACTTC. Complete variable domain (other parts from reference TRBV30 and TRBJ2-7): SQTIHQWPATLVQPVGSPLSLECTVEGTSNPNLYWYRQAAGRGLQLLFYSVGIGQISSEVPQNLSASRPQDRQFILSSKKLLLSDSGFYLCAWGDRGTSYEQYFGPGTRLTVT.

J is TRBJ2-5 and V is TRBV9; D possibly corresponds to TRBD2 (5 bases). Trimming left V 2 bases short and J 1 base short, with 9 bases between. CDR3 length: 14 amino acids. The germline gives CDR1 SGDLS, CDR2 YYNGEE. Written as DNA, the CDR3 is TGTGCCAGCAGCGTCGATGGGAGCCAAGAGACCCAGTACTTC. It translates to CASSVDGSQETQYF.

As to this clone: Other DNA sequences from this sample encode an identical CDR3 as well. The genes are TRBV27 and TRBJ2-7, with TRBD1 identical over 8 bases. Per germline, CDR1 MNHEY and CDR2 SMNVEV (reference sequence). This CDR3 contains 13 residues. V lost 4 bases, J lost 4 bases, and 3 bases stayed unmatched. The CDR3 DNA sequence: TGTGCCAGCAGTTCCAGGACAGGGTACGAGCAGTACTTC. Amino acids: CASSSRTGYEQYF.

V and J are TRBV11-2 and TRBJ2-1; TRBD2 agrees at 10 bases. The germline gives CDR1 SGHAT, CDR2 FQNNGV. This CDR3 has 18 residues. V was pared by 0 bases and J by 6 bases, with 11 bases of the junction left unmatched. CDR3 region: CASSLEGFLAGASNEQFF. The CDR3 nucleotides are TGTGCCAGCAGCTTAGAAGGTTTTCTAGCGGGAGCTAGCAATGAGCAGTTCTTC.

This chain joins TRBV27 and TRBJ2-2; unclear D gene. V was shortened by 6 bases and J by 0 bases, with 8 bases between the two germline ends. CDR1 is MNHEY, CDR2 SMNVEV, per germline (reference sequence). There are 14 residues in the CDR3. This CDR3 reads CASSGPTNTGELFF. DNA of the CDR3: TGTGCCAGCAGCGGGCCAACGAACACCGGGGAGCTGTTTTTT.

CDR3 bases: TGTGCCAGCAGCCCAGCCGGGGGCGGCTACGAGCAGTACTTC. As protein: CASSPAGGGYEQYF. This chain joins TRBV9 and TRBJ2-7; the D call may be TRBD1 or TRBD2 (6 bases each). V lost 4 bases and J 3 bases, leaving 14 bases between the germline ends. CDR1 is SGDLS and CDR2 is YYNGEE in the germline V gene. This CDR3 comprises 14 residues.

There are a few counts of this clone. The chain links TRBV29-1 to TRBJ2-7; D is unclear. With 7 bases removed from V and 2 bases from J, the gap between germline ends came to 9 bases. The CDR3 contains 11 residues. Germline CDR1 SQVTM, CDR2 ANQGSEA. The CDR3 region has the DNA TGCAGCGCCGGCTCGGCCTACGAGCAGTACTTC. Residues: CSAGSAYEQYF.

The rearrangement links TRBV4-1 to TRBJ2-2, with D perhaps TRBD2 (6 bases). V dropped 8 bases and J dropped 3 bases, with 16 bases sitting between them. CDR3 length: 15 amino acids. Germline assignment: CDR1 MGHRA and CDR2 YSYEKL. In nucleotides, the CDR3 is TGCGCCAGCCAACCCCGGGTAGCGGACACCGGGGAGCTGTTTTTT. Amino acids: CASQPRVADTGELFF.

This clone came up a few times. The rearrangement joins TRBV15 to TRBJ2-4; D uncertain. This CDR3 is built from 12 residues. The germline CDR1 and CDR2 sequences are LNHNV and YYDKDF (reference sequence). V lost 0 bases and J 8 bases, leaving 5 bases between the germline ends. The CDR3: CATSRDGHIQYF. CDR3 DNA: TGTGCCACCAGCAGAGATGGGCACATTCAGTACTTC.

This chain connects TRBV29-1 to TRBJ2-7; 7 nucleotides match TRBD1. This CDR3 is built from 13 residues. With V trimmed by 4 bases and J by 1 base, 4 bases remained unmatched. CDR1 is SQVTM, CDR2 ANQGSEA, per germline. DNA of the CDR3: TGCAGCGTTGGCCGGGACAGTTCCTACGAGCAGTACTTC. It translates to CSVGRDSSYEQYF.

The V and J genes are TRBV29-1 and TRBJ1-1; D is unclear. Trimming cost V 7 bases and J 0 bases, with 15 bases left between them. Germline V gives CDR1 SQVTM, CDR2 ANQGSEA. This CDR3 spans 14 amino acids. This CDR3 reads CSAGGEEMNTEAFF. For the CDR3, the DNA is TGCAGCGCCGGCGGGGAAGAAATGAACACTGAAGCTTTCTTT. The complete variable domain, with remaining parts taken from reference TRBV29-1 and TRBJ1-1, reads SAVISQKPSRDICQRGTSLTIQCQVDSQVTMMFWYRQQPGQSLTLIATANQGSEATYESGFVIDKFPISRPNLTFSTLTVSNMSPEDSSIYLCSAGGEEMNTEAFFGQGTRLTVV.

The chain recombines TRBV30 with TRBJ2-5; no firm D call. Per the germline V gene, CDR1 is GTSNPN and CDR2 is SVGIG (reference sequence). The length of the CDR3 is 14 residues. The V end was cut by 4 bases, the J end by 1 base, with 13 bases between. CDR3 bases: TGTGCCTGGATCGACTCTCTCCCCCAAGAGACCCAGTACTTC. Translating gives CAWIDSLPQETQYF.

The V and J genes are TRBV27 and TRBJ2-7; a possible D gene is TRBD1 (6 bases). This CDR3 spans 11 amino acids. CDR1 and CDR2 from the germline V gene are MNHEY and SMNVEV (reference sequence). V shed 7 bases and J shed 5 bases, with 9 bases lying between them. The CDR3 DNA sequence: TGTGCCAGCAATCAGGGGCACGAGCAGTACTTC. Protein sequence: CASNQGHEQYF.

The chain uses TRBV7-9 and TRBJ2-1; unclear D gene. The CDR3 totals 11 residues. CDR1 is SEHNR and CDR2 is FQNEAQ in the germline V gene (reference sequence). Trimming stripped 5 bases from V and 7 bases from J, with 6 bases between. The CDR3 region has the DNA TGTGCCAGCAGCCCGGCGAATGAGCAGTTCTTC. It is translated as CASSPANEQFF.

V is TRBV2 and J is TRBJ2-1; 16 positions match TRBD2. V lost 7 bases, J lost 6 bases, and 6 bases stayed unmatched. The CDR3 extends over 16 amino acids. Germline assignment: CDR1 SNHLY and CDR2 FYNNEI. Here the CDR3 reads CASMGTSGRALNEQFF. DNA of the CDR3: TGTGCCAGCATGGGGACTAGCGGGAGGGCCCTCAATGAGCAGTTCTTC.

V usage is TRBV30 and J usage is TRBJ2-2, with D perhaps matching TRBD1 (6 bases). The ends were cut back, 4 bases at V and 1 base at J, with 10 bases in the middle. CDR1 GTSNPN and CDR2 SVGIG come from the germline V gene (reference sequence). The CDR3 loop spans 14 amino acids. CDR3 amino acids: CAWTTDRNTGELFF. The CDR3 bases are TGTGCCTGGACCACGGACAGGAACACCGGGGAGCTGTTTTTT.

The DNA for the CDR3 is TGTGCCAGCAGTTTTCGATACGGGGAGACCCAGTACTTC. Translating gives CASSFRYGETQYF. This rearrangement joins TRBV28 to TRBJ2-5; D not certain. V dropped 3 bases and J dropped 5 bases, with 10 bases sitting between them. Per germline, CDR1 MDHEN and CDR2 SYDVKM. CDR3 length: 13 residues.

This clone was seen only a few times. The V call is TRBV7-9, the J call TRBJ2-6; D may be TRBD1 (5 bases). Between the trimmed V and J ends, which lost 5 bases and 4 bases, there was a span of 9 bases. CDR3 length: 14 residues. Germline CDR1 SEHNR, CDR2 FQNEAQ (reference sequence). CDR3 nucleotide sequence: TGTGCCAGCAGCCTGGGGCCCGGGGCCAACGTCCTGACTTTC. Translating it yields CASSLGPGANVLTF.

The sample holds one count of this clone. DNA for the CDR3: TGCAGCGGGGGGGACTCCCCCTACGAGCAGTACTTC. Protein sequence: CSGGDSPYEQYF. J is TRBJ2-7 and V is TRBV29-1, with D tentatively TRBD2 (6 bases). This CDR3 is built from 12 residues. V was pared by 7 bases and J by 2 bases, with 12 bases between. Germline V CDR1 and CDR2: SQVTM, ANQGSEA.

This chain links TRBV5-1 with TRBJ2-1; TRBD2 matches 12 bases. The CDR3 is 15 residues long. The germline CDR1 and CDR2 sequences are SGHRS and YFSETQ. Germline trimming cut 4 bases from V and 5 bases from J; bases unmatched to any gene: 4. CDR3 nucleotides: TGCGCCAGCAGCCGACTAGCGGGGGCGGACAATGAGCAGTTCTTC. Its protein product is CASSRLAGADNEQFF. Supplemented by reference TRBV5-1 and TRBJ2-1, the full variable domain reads KAGVTQTPRYLIKTRGQQVTLSCSPISGHRSVSWYQQTPGQGLQFLFEYFSETQRNKGNFPGRFSGRQFSNSRSEMNVSTLELGDSALYLCASSRLAGADNEQFFGPGTRLTVL.

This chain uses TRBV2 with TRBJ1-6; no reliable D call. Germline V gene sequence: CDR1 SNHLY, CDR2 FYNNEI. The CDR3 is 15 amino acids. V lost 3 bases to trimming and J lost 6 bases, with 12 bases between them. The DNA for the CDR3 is TGTGCCAGCAGTGACGGATCGCCTTCTAATTCACCCCTCCACTTT. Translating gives CASSDGSPSNSPLHF.

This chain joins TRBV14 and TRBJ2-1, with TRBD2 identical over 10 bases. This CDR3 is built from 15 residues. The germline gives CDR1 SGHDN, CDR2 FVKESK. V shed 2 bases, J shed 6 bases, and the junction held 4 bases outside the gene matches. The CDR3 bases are TGTGCCAGCAGCCAACTAGCGGGAGAGGGCAATGAGCAGTTCTTC. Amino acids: CASSQLAGEGNEQFF.

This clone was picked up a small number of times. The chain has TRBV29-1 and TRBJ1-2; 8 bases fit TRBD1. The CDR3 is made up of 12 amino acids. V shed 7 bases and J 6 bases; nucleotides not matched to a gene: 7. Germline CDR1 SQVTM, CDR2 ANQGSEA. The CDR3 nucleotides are TGCAGCGCCCCGACAGGGGTGGATGGCTACACCTTC. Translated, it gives CSAPTGVDGYTF.

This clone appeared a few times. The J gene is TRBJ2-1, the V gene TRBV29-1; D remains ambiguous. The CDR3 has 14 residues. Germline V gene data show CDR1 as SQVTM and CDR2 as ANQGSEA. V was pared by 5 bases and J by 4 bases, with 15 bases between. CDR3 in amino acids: CSVPRAEKYNEQFF. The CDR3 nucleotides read TGCAGCGTTCCAAGGGCGGAGAAGTACAATGAGCAGTTCTTC.